The 9 T cell receptor beta chains reported below all come from one sample, sequenced in a study of blood T cell repertoires in COVID-19. The method was immunoSEQ multiplex PCR; TCRdb's version includes in-frame clones alone and lacks a portion of them. Of about 74,000 clones detected, just over 85% appear once; the ten largest clones hold 1.9%. Sequencing was done on a sample of peripheral blood. Receptors were obtained from a woman aged 80 or over with active or convalescent COVID-19.

The genes are TRBV2 and TRBJ1-5, with D hard to call. The V and J ends lost 0 bases and 9 bases respectively, with 6 bases between them. Germline assignment: CDR1 SNHLY and CDR2 FYNNEI. This CDR3 has 12 amino acids. CDR3: CASSEAKRPQHF. In DNA, the CDR3 is TGTGCCAGCAGTGAAGCGAAGCGGCCCCAGCATTTT.

This chain connects TRBV5-5 to TRBJ1-2; 9 bases match TRBD1. There are 14 residues in the CDR3. Germline lookup yields CDR1 SGHKS and CDR2 YYEKEE (reference sequence). V lost 1 base and J lost 8; bases outside the gene matches: 6. The CDR3 DNA reads as TGTGCCAGCAGCTTGACAGGGGGCGCAGTCGGCTACACCTTC. Translating gives CASSLTGGAVGYTF.

The sample holds a few counts of this clone. CDR3 region: CASSYARTGGSYGYTF. The CDR3 DNA follows: TGTGCCAGCAGTTACGCCAGGACAGGGGGAAGCTATGGCTACACCTTC. This chain connects TRBV6-2 or TRBV6-3 to TRBJ1-2; 10 positions match TRBD1. Per germline, CDR1 MNHEY and CDR2 SVGEGT. The CDR3 runs 16 residues. V dropped 2 bases and J dropped 4; count of bases not matched to a gene: 7.

For this clone: Sequence at one end of the junction differs from germline and may be a read error. Distinct nucleotide sequences in the sample also encode this CDR3. This chain joins TRBV5-1 and TRBJ2-1; 8 bases are a match to TRBD2. Germline values: CDR1 SGHRS, CDR2 YFSETQ. The CDR3 is 19 residues long. This CDR3 is CASSLGRASGYSSYNEQFF. The CDR3 DNA reads as TGCGCCAGCAGTTTGGGGCGGGCTAGCGGGTATAGCTCCTACAATGAGCAGTTCTTC. Variable domain in full (rest from reference TRBV5-1 and TRBJ2-1): KAGVTQTPRYLIKTRGQQVTLSCSPISGHRSVSWYQQTPGQGLQFLFEYFSETQRNKGNFPGRFSGRQFSNSRSEMNVSTLELGDSALYLCASSLGRASGYSSYNEQFFGPGTRLTVL.

This clone showed up just a few times. The chain uses TRBV20-1 and TRBJ2-3, with D possibly TRBD1 on 6 matching bases. Germline values: CDR1 DFQATT, CDR2 SNEGSKA (reference sequence). CDR3 length: 15 amino acids. The V end lost 3 bases, the J end lost 0 bases, and 13 bases lay between the germline ends. This CDR3 is CSASRGGISTDTQYF. CDR3 coding DNA: TGCAGTGCTAGTCGTGGGGGCATTAGCACAGATACGCAGTATTTT.

The chain recombines TRBV18 with TRBJ1-1; D is ambiguous. The CDR3 is made up of 11 amino acids. CDR1 is KGHSH and CDR2 is LQKENI in the germline V gene. The ends were cut back, 5 bases at V and 8 bases at J, with 9 bases in the middle. The DNA for the CDR3 is TGTGCCAGCTCATCGAGGGTAGAAGCTTTCTTT. Its translation: CASSSRVEAFF.

The rearrangement uses TRBV25-1 and TRBJ2-7; D call uncertain. This CDR3 is 12 amino acids long. V lost 8 bases to trimming and J lost 7 bases, with 15 bases between them. CDR1 MGHDK and CDR2 SYGVNS come from the germline V gene. The CDR3, as DNA: TGTGCCAGCCCCCTACCGACGAGGGAGCAGTACTTC. It yields the protein CASPLPTREQYF.

V and J are TRBV4-3 and TRBJ2-7; 12 nucleotides match TRBD2. V shed 3 bases, J shed 0 bases, and the junction held 6 bases outside the gene matches. Germline-derived CDR1 and CDR2 are LGHNA and YSLEER. The CDR3 totals 17 residues. The CDR3 DNA follows: TGCGCCAGCAGCCAGAGGACTAGCGGGGAGAGCTCCTACGAGCAGTACTTC. Translation: CASSQRTSGESSYEQYF.

V is TRBV6-6 and J is TRBJ2-1; 9 bases match TRBD1. The germline V gene encodes CDR1 MNHNY and CDR2 SVGAGI (reference sequence). V shed 8 bases and J 3 bases; nucleotides not matched to a gene: 2. This CDR3 is 13 amino acids long. The CDR3 nucleotides read TGTGCCAGCGACAGGGGGAGCTACAATGAGCAGTTCTTC. This translates into CASDRGSYNEQFF.